The present T cell receptor (beta chain) was sequenced within a study of blood T cell repertoires in COVID-19 (dated by TCRdb to the early 2020s). In terms of the full investigation: The collaborator samples originated in the United States, Italy and Spain and spanned the acute and convalescent phases of COVID-19. The material from the prospective study consisted of cDNA or gDNA derived from T cells, B-cell-depleted T cells, or PBMCs. The dataset comprised deeply sampled blood TCRbeta repertoires from subjects exposed to, actively infected with, or recovered from COVID-19. The repertoires were released in a freely available public database intended as a resource for research on the immune response to SARS-CoV-2. The samples were drawn from two sources: the first 160 participants of the ongoing ImmuneRACE study, and some 1,300 subjects contributed by 6 global collaborators. Sample metadata almost always included a de-identified subject ID, COVID-19 status, age in years and sex. Where available, HLA class I and class II types were obtained from metadata supplied by the sample provider rather than from assay-based typing.

The CDR3 has 16 amino acids, counting the end cysteine and phenylalanine. Only the CDR3 DNA stays, 48 bases, in frame from base 1. According to the germline V gene (reference sequence), CDR1 reads GTSNPN and CDR2 reads SVGIG. At the junction V is shortened by 3 bases and J by 6 bases; bases outside the gene matches: 15. TCRbeta CDR3 regions were amplified from genomic DNA by means of the immunoSEQ Assay, a bias-controlled multiplex PCR. Processing in the source paper ran as follows. Within the assay, amplification of reference gene primers was used to estimate how many nucleated cells each sample contained. To quantify the absolute abundance of each unique TCRbeta CDR3 rearrangement, sequence reads were collapsed and filtered. For each sample, productive Simpson clonality was calculated as the square root of Simpson's diversity index across productive rearrangements. TCRdb mirrors the immuneACCESS table, restricted to in-frame sequences. Some clones are absent from its copies; in checked studies, under half trace to an unresolved V gene, and the reason for the others is unknown. The V and J calls and clone size are taken from that table; D and trimming were inferred from the DNA. The sample includes about 99,000 clones, with 80% to 90% observed a single time. The ten most abundant clones make up about 3.5% of the sample.

Concerning this clone itself: Its antigen specificity is not known. No much larger clone is present one base from it, and per-base qualities are unavailable.

Each collaborating institution followed its own protocols to collect whole blood in K2EDTA tubes. Collaborator samples were shipped for TCRbeta analysis as frozen whole blood, isolated PBMCs, or DNA extracted from either sample type. The paper as a whole reports these results and caveats: The amount of clinical and demographic metadata varied by source and participant and was provided uncurated.

The chain is encoded by TRBV30 joined to TRBJ2-7; 9 nucleotides in the junction match TRBD1. Sequencing was performed on peripheral blood. The receptor comes from a human donor in a cohort sampled during active COVID-19. The CDR3 region: CAWRPYGQGRIGEQYF. At the DNA level, the sequence is TGTGCCTGGAGACCCTACGGACAGGGGAGAATAGGCGAGCAGTACTTC.